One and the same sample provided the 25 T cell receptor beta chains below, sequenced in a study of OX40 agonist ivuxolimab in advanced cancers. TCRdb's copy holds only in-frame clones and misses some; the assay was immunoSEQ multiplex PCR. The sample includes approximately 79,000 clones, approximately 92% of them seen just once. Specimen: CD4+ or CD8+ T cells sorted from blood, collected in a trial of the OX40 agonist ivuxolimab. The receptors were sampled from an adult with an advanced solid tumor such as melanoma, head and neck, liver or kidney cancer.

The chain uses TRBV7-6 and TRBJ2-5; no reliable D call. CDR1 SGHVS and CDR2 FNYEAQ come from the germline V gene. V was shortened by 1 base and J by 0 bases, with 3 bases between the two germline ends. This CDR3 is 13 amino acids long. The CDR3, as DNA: TGTGCCAGCAGCTTAGACCACCAAGAGACCCAGTACTTC. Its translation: CASSLDHQETQYF. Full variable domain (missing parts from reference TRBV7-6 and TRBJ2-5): GAGVSQSPRYKVTKRGQDVALRCDPISGHVSLYWYRQALGQGPEFLTYFNYEAQQDKSGLPNDRFSAERPEGSISTLTIQRTEQRDSAMYRCASSLDHQETQYFGPGTRLLVL.

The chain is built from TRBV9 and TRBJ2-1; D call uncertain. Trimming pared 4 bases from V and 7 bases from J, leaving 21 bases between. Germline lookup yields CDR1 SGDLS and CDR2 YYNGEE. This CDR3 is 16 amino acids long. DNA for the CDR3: TGTGCCAGCAGCACGACGTGGACCCTAACAGAGAATGAGCAGTTCTTC. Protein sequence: CASSTTWTLTENEQFF.

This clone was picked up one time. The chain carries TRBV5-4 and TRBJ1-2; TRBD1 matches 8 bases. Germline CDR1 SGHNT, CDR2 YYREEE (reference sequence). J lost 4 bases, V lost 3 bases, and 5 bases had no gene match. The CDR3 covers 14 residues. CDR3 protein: CASSSGGESYGYTF. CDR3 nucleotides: TGTGCCAGCAGCTCAGGGGGCGAAAGCTATGGCTACACCTTC.

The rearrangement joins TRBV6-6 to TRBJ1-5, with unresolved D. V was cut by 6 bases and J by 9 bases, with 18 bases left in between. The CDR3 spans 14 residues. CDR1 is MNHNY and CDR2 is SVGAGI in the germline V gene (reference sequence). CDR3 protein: CASRDVGPAWPQHF. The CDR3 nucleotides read TGTGCCAGCAGGGACGTGGGCCCCGCGTGGCCCCAGCATTTT.

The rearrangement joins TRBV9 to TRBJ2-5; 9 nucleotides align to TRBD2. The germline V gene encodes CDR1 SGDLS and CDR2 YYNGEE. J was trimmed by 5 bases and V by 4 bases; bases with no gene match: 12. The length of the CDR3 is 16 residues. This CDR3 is CASSSSGGGARETQYF. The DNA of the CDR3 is TGTGCCAGCAGCTCCTCCGGCGGGGGGGCCCGGGAGACCCAGTACTTC.

The CDR3 is CASSIPPGLGLETQYF. CDR3 in DNA: TGTGCCAGTAGTATTCCACCGGGACTGGGTTTGGAGACCCAGTACTTC. The chain couples TRBV19 to TRBJ2-5; tentative D call: TRBD2 (6 bases). V was cut by 3 bases and J by 5 bases, with 19 bases left in between. This CDR3 is 16 amino acids long. The germline V gene encodes CDR1 LNHDA and CDR2 SQIVND (reference sequence).

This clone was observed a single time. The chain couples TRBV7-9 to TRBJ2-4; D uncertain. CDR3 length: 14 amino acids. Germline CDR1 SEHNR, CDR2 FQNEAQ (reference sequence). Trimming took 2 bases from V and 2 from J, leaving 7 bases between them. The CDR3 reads CASSLSDPKNIQYF. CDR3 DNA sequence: TGTGCCAGCAGCTTAAGTGATCCCAAAAACATTCAGTACTTC.

Written as DNA, the CDR3 is TGTGCCAGCAGCCCCATAGGACAGGGTGTTAGGGAGCAGTACTTC. The encoded protein is CASSPIGQGVREQYF. The chain couples TRBV5-6 to TRBJ2-5; 8 bases match TRBD1. The J segment lost 11 bases and the V segment lost 4 bases, leaving 16 bases of the junction unmatched. Germline assignment: CDR1 SGHDT and CDR2 YYEEEE. The CDR3 contains 15 residues.

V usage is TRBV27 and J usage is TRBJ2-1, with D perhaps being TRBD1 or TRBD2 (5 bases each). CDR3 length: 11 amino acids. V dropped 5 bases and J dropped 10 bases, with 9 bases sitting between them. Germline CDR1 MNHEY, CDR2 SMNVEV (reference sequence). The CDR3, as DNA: TGTGCCAGCAGTACTGAGGGGGAGCAGTTCTTC. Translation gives CASSTEGEQFF.

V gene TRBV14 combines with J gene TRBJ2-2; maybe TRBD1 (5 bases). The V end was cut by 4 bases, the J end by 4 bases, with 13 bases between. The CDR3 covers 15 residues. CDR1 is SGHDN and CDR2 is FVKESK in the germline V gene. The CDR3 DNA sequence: TGTGCCAGCAGCCTTGGGCAGGGAATCACCGGGGAGCTGTTTTTT. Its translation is CASSLGQGITGELFF.

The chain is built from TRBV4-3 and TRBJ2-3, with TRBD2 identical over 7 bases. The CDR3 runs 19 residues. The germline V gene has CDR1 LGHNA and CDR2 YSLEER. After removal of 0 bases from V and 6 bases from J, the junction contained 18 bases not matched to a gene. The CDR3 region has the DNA TGCGCCAGCAGCCAAGATCGGGGGAATAGCGGGCCAATACGGGATACGCAGTATTTT. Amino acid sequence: CASSQDRGNSGPIRDTQYF.

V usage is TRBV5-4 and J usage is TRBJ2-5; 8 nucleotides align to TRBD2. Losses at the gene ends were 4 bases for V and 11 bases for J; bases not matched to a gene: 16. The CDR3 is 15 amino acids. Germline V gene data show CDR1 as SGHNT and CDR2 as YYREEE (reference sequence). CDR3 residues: CASSAAGTSFWEQYF. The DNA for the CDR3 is TGTGCCAGCAGCGCTGCCGGGACTAGTTTCTGGGAGCAGTACTTC.

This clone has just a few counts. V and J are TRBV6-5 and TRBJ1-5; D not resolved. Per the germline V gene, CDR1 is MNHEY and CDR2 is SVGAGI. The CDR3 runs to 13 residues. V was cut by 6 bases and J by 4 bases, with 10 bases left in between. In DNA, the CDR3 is TGTGCCAGCAGGTCCACGGGGAATCAGCCCCAGCATTTT. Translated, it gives CASRSTGNQPQHF.

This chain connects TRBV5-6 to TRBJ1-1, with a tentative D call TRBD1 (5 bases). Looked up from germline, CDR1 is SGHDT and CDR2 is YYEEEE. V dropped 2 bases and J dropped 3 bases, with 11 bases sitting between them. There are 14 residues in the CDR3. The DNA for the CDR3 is TGTGCCAGCAGCTTCGGGGGGTTCGACACTGAAGCTTTCTTT. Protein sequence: CASSFGGFDTEAFF.

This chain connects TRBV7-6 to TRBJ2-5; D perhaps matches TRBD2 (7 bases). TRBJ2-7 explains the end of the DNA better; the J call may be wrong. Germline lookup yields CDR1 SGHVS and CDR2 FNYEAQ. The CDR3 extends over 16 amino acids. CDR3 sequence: CASSLGGGGQSYEQYF. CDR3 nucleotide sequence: TGTGCCAGCAGCTTAGGGGGCGGGGGACAATCCTACGAGCAGTACTTC.

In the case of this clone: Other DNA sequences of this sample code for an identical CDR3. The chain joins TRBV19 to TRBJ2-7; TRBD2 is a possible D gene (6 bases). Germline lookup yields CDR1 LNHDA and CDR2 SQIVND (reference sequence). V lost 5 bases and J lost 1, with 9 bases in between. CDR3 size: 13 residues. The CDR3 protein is CASSVGGSYEQYF. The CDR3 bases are TGTGCCAGTAGTGTCGGGGGATCCTACGAGCAGTACTTC.

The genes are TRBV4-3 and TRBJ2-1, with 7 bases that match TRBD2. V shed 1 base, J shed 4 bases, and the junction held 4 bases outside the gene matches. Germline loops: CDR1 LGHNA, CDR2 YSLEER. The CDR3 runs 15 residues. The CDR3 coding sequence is TGCGCCAGCAGCCAAGGACTAGCCTATTACAATGAGCAGTTCTTC. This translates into CASSQGLAYYNEQFF.

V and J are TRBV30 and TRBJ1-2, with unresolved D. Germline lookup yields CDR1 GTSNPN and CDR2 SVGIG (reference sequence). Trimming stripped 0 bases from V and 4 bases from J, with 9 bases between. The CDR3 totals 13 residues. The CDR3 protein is CAWSVTAGYGYTF. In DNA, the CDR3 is TGTGCCTGGAGTGTAACGGCCGGCTATGGCTACACCTTC.

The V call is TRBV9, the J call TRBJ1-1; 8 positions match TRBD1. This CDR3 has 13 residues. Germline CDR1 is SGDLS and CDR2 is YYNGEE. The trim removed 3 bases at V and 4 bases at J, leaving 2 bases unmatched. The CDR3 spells CASSATGGTEAFF. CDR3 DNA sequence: TGTGCCAGCAGCGCCACAGGGGGCACTGAAGCTTTCTTT.

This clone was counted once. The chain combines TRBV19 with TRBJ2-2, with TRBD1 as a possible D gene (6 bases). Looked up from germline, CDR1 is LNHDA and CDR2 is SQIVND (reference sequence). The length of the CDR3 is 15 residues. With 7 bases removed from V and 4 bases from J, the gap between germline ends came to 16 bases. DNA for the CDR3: TGTGCCAGTATGGTAGCAGGGGCAAGCACCGGGGAGCTGTTTTTT. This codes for CASMVAGASTGELFF.

DNA for the CDR3: TGTGCCAGCAGCTCGGACAGTAATCAGCCCCAGCATTTT. Its protein product is CASSSDSNQPQHF. The chain links TRBV9 to TRBJ1-5; possibly TRBD1 for D (6 bases). V was shortened by 4 bases and J by 4 bases, with 9 bases between the two germline ends. CDR3 size: 13 residues. Germline lookup yields CDR1 SGDLS and CDR2 YYNGEE.

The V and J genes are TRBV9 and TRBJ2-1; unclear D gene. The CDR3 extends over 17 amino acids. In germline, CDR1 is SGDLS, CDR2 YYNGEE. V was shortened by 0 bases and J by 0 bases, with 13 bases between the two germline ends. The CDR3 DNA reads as TGTGCCAGCAGCGTAGACGGTCGAGTCAGCTCCTACAATGAGCAGTTCTTC. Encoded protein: CASSVDGRVSSYNEQFF.

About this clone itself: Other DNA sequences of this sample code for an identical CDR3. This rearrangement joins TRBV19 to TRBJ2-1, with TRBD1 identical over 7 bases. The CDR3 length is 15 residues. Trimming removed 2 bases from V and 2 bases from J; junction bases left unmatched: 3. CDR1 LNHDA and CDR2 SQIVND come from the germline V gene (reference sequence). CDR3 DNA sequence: TGTGCCAGTAGTATAAAAGGGGGCCCCTACAATGAGCAGTTCTTC. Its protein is CASSIKGGPYNEQFF.

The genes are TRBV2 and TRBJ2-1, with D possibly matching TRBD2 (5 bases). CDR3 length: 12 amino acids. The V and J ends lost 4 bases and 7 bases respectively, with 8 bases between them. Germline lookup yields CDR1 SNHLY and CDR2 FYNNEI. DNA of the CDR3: TGTGCCAGCAGTGCCGGAGGAAATGAGCAGTTCTTC. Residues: CASSAGGNEQFF. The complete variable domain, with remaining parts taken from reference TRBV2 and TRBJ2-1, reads EPEVTQTPSHQVTQMGQEVILRCVPISNHLYFYWYRQILGQKVEFLVSFYNNEISEKSEIFDDQFSVERPDGSNFTLKIRSTKLEDSAMYFCASSAGGNEQFFGPGTRLTVL.

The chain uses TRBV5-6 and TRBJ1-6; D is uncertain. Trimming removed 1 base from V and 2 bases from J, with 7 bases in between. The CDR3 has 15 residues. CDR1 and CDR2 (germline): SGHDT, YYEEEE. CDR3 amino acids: CASSLRGPYNSPLHF. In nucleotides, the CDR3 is TGTGCCAGCAGCTTGCGGGGTCCCTATAATTCACCCCTCCACTTT.